This TCR beta chain was found in a study of blood T cells in healthy people across ages. Study-wide results and caveats: Fewer expanded clones and more diversity marked long-lived versus aged donors.

Healthy Caucasians from Russia aged roughly 6 to 95 served as donors. Of note for this clonotype: Its antigen remains unidentified.

The CDR3 contains 16 residues. The V gene end was trimmed by 2 bases and the J gene end by 2 bases; junction bases not matched to a gene: 9. Germline V CDR1 and CDR2: SGHRS, YFSETQ. For the second PCR, which ran for roughly 7 to 11 cycles, a sample-barcoded 5' primer and a J-beta primer mix were used. One entry per CDR3 protein results from TCRdb running MiXCR on the 5' RACE reads. In the table there are 550,000 to 750,000 distinct CDR3 sequences, under 25% of which are singletons. The rearrangement joins TRBV5-1 to TRBJ2-5, with TRBD2 matching over 7 bases. The sample consisted of blood. The receptor comes from a man between 70 and 80 years old in good health. CDR3 protein: CASSFLGRGRQETQYF. DNA for the CDR3: TGCGCCAGCAGCTTTTTGGGGAGGGGACGACAAGAGACCCAGTACTTC.